Listed below are T cell receptor beta chains from one sample, sequenced in a study of Graves' ophthalmopathy and Graves' hyperthyroidism. TCRdb reprocessed the multiplex PCR reads via MiXCR and lists one record per CDR3 protein. The sample carries more than 550,000 distinct CDR3 sequences, 35% to 45% recorded once. The material sequenced was peripheral blood. The receptors derive from an adult man with Graves' ophthalmopathy. CDR3s include the opening cysteine and the closing phenylalanine or tryptophan. A D gene is named only where the DNA matches it firmly. For some rows the clone size is stated as once, few or many, or as a class when expanded; others skip it.

d_call	v_call	clone_size	j_call	cdr3_nt	cdr3_aa
TRBD1	TRBV19	many	TRBJ1-2	TGTGCCAGTAGCCCAACATTCGACAGGGGCGATGGCTACACCTTC	CASSPTFDRGDGYTF
.	TRBV2	many	TRBJ1-1	TGTGCCAGCAGTGAAGCGCTTCAGGGGTTCTTCTTT	CASSEALQGFFF
TRBD1	TRBV6-6	.	TRBJ2-2	TGTGCCAGCAGCCGCCGGGACAGGGGGGAGCTGTTTTTT	CASSRRDRGELFF
.	TRBV25-1	.	TRBJ1-6	TGTGCCAGCAGCCAAGAAGTAGGGGACGGGAATTCACCCCTCCACTTT	CASSQEVGDGNSPLHF
.	TRBV3-1	.	TRBJ1-2	TGTGCCAGCAGCCAAGGTGGTGGGGTAGGCTACACCTTC	CASSQGGGVGYTF
TRBD2	TRBV19	.	TRBJ2-5	TGTGCCAGTAGTATTGGGACTAGCACAGAGACCCAGTACTTC	CASSIGTSTETQYF
.	TRBV5-1	.	TRBJ2-7	TGCGCCAGCAGCGGTACCGGGACTGGACCCAAGTACGAGCAGTACTTC	CASSGTGTGPKYEQYF
.	TRBV20-1	many	TRBJ2-5	TGCAGTGCCTCCGGGCGAGAGACCCAGTACTTC	CSASGRETQYF
TRBD2	TRBV29-1	.	TRBJ2-7	TGCAGCGTTAGCCGGGCTAGCGGGACATCCTACGAGCAGTACTTC	CSVSRASGTSYEQYF
TRBD2	TRBV25-1	.	TRBJ2-5	TGCGCCAGCAGCCTAGCGGGGAGCCTCGAGACCCAGTACTTC	CASSLAGSLETQYF
TRBD2	TRBV3-1	few	TRBJ2-5	TGTGCCAGCAGCCAGGGACTAGCGGGATCTGCCCAGTACTTC	CASSQGLAGSAQYF
.	TRBV7-2	once	TRBJ1-5	TGTGCCAGCAGCTACCGCTATGCGGGAGGAGGTTACGAGCATTTT	CASSYRYAGGGYEHF
.	TRBV10-3	.	TRBJ1-5	TGTGCCATCGGAGGGCAGAGAGATCAGCCCCAGCATTTT	CAIGGQRDQPQHF
.	TRBV4-1	many	TRBJ1-5	TGCGCCAGCAGCCAAGAACCGTTTAGCAATCAGCCCCAGCATTTT	CASSQEPFSNQPQHF
.	TRBV12-3/TRBV12-4	.	TRBJ1-3	TGTGCCAGCAGTTTTCCATCCGGGAACTCTGGAAACACCATATATTTT	CASSFPSGNSGNTIYF
.	TRBV25-1	few	TRBJ1-3	TGTGCCAGCAGTTCGGGCGGACCGTCTGGAAACACCATATATTTT	CASSSGGPSGNTIYF
TRBD2	TRBV3-1	few	TRBJ2-5	TGTGCCAGCAGTTACCCCGGTCTTAGCGGGGGGGCGGGAGAAGAGACCCAGTACTTC	CASSYPGLSGGAGEETQYF
TRBD2	TRBV2	.	TRBJ2-5	TGTGCCACCCAGCTCCTATGGACTAGCGGGGGTACCCAAGAGACCCAGTACTTC	CATQLLWTSGGTQETQYF
.	TRBV9	many	TRBJ2-7	TGCGCCAGCAGCCAAGCGAGGGGAACCTACGAGCAGTACTTC	CASSQARGTYEQYF
TRBD1	TRBV29-1	few	TRBJ1-2	TGCAGCGTTGAAGGACAGGGTAACTATGGCTACACCTTC	CSVEGQGNYGYTF
.	TRBV25-1	.	TRBJ1-2	TGTGCCAGCAGGCACAGGGAGGATGGCCACACCTTC	CASRHREDGHTF
TRBD1	TRBV29-1	.	TRBJ1-1	TGCAGCGTCAGCAGCTATGGACAGGGAGGAACTGAAGCTTTCTTT	CSVSSYGQGGTEAFF
.	TRBV7-9	.	TRBJ2-7	TGTGCCAGCAGCTTGGCCGCAGGCGTCTCCTACGAGCAGTACTTC	CASSLAAGVSYEQYF
.	TRBV7-9	few	TRBJ1-1	TGTGCCAGCAGCCAAGGGCCACCTGAAGCTTTCTTT	CASSQGPPEAFF
.	TRBV5-8	many	TRBJ1-1	TGTGCCAGCAGGAAAGAAGGGACAACTGAAGCTTTCTTT	CASRKEGTTEAFF
.	TRBV10-3	.	TRBJ1-2	TGTGCCATCAGTGGGTCTAGCGGGGCAATTGGCTACACCTTC	CAISGSSGAIGYTF
TRBD1	TRBV7-3	.	TRBJ2-2	TGTGCCAGCATCGCCGTTCGACAGGGGGCATACGCCGGGGAGCTGTTTTTT	CASIAVRQGAYAGELFF
.	TRBV6-5	.	TRBJ2-7	TGTGCCAGCAGTTACCTAGGCCAGAAAGCCTACGAGCAGTACTTC	CASSYLGQKAYEQYF
TRBD1	TRBV20-1	few	TRBJ2-7	TGCAGTGCAGCCGGGACAGGGGGCGACGAGCAGTACTTC	CSAAGTGGDEQYF
.	TRBV5-1	.	TRBJ2-2	TGCGCCAGCAGCTTGAACACCGGGGGGCTGTTTTTT	CASSLNTGGLFF
.	TRBV10-2	.	TRBJ2-7	TGCGCCAGCAGCTCGGGGGCCTCCATCGGCGAGCAGTACTTC	CASSSGASIGEQYF
.	TRBV2	many	TRBJ1-1	TGTGCCAGCAGGGGAGGCAGGGGAAACACTGAAGCTTTCTTT	CASRGGRGNTEAFF
.	TRBV10-3	many	TRBJ1-5	TGTGCCATCAGTGAGAATAGCAATCAGCCCCAGCATTTT	CAISENSNQPQHF
TRBD1	TRBV11-3	.	TRBJ2-7	TGTGCCAGCAGCCCCCCAGGGGGCAGCTTCTACGAGCAGTACTTC	CASSPPGGSFYEQYF
.	TRBV2	many	TRBJ1-1	TGTGCCACTTCAGGTGGACCTTTGAACACTGAAGCTTTCTTT	CATSGGPLNTEAFF
TRBD2	TRBV5-1	.	TRBJ2-7	TGCGCCAGCAGCAGATTAGCGGGAATCGGTTACGAGAAGTACTTC	CASSRLAGIGYEKYF
.	TRBV2	many	TRBJ1-1	TGTGCCAGCACGGCAGGGAAGGGTGTGAGGACTGAAGCTTTCTTT	CASTAGKGVRTEAFF
TRBD2	TRBV29-1	.	TRBJ2-7	TGCAGCGTTGGACTAGCGGTGGACGAGCAGTACTTC	CSVGLAVDEQYF
TRBD2	TRBV24-1	once	TRBJ2-1	TGTGCCACCAGTGATTCGGGACTAGCGGGGAGCAATGAGCAGTTCTTC	CATSDSGLAGSNEQFF
.	TRBV20-1	many	TRBJ1-2	TGCAGTGCGCCGCAGGGGACAGGCTACACCTTC	CSAPQGTGYTF
TRBD1	TRBV29-1	.	TRBJ2-5	TGCAGCGTCCTGGGACAGGACGGGACCCAGTACTTC	CSVLGQDGTQYF
TRBD1	TRBV24-1	once	TRBJ2-6	TGTGCCACCAGTGAGTGGGACAGGGGTTACTCTGGGGCCAACGTCCTGACTTTC	CATSEWDRGYSGANVLTF
.	TRBV5-4	few	TRBJ1-5	TGCGCCAGCAGCCAAGATCCAGGGAGGAATCAGCCCCAGCATTTT	CASSQDPGRNQPQHF
.	TRBV4-1	many	TRBJ1-4	TGCGCCAGCAGCGGGCAGGGTGCAACTAATGAAAAACTGTTTTTT	CASSGQGATNEKLFF
.	TRBV9	.	TRBJ2-6	TGTGCCAGCAGCGCAGCCGACGTCCTGGCTTTC	CASSAADVLAF
.	TRBV2	many	TRBJ1-5	TGTGCCAGCAGTTTAGTAAAGGTGCAGCCCCAGCATTTT	CASSLVKVQPQHF
TRBD1	TRBV19	many	TRBJ2-7	TGTGCCAGTAGTGAACCGGGACAGGGTTCATACGAGCAGTACTTC	CASSEPGQGSYEQYF
.	TRBV10-3	.	TRBJ1-1	TGTGCCATCAGTGGGGGTAAAACTGAAGCTTTCTTT	CAISGGKTEAFF
TRBD1	TRBV10-3	many	TRBJ1-1	TGTGCCATCAGTGAGTCGGAATCACAGGGGACTGAAGCTTTCTTT	CAISESESQGTEAFF
TRBD1	TRBV10-2	once	TRBJ1-1	TGCGCCAGCAAGGTCTCCGGGACAGGGAGGGGAGGGGCTTTCTTT	CASKVSGTGRGGAFF
.	TRBV5-1	many	TRBJ1-2	TGCGCCAGCAGCTTGGTTGCAGGGTCGGCGCGTGGCTACACCTTC	CASSLVAGSARGYTF
.	TRBV15	many	TRBJ1-2	TGTGCCACCAGCGGATCAGGGGACTATGGCTACACCTTC	CATSGSGDYGYTF
TRBD1	TRBV29-1	many	TRBJ1-2	TGCAGCGTTGATTTGGGTGTTGGGACAGGGGGCGGCTACACCTTC	CSVDLGVGTGGGYTF
TRBD1	TRBV11-2	.	TRBJ1-1	TGTGCCAGCAGCCAAGAAATTCTGGGACAGGGGGCGAACACTGAAGCTTTCTTT	CASSQEILGQGANTEAFF
TRBD1	TRBV11-2	many	TRBJ1-6	TGTGCCAGCAGCTTGACAGGGTTTCGGAGCTCACCCCTCCACTTT	CASSLTGFRSSPLHF
.	TRBV6-6	few	TRBJ2-7	TGTGCCAGCAGTTACTTGGGAGAGACAACCCAGGACGAGCAGTACTTC	CASSYLGETTQDEQYF
TRBD1	TRBV25-1	.	TRBJ2-7	TGTGCCAGCAGTGAGATTCCGACAGGGATAGTCGAGCAGTACTTC	CASSEIPTGIVEQYF
.	TRBV25-1	.	TRBJ2-2	TGTGCCAGCAGTACCGACTTACCAGCGAACACCGGGGAGCTGTTTTTT	CASSTDLPANTGELFF
TRBD2	TRBV2	once	TRBJ2-6	TGTGCCAGCAGAGGGACTAGCGGGTTCAACGTCCTGACTTTC	CASRGTSGFNVLTF